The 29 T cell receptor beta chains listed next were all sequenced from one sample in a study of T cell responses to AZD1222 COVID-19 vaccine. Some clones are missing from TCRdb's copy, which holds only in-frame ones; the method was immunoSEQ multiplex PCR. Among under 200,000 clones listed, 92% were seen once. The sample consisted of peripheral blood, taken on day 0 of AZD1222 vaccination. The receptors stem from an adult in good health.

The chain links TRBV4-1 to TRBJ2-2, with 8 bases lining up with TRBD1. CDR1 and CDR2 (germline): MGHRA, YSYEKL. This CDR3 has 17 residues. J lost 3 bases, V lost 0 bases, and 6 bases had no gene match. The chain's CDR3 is CASSQEGAGGYTGELFF. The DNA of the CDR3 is TGCGCCAGCAGCCAAGAAGGGGCAGGGGGCTACACCGGGGAGCTGTTTTTT.

The CDR3 DNA reads TGTGCCAGCAGTGGAAGTAGCGGGAGGTATGCAGATACGCAGTATTTT. Its translation: CASSGSSGRYADTQYF. The V call is TRBV2, the J call TRBJ2-3, with 10 bases fitting TRBD2. Trimming removed 4 bases from V and 4 bases from J; junction bases left unmatched: 8. The CDR3 extends over 16 amino acids. The germline V gene encodes CDR1 SNHLY and CDR2 FYNNEI.

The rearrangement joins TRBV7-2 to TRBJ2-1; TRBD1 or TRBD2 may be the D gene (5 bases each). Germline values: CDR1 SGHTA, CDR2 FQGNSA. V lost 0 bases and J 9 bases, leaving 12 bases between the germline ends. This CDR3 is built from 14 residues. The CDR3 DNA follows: TGTGCCAGCAGCTTAGCGCCGGGGACGGGTGAGCAGTTCTTC. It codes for CASSLAPGTGEQFF.

CDR3 DNA sequence: TGTGCCAGCATTTGGGGGGAGGCCGGGGAGCTGTTTTTT. Translated, it gives CASIWGEAGELFF. The chain uses TRBV6-5 and TRBJ2-2; D possibly corresponds to TRBD2 (6 bases). Germline loops: CDR1 MNHEY, CDR2 SVGAGI. The CDR3 has 13 amino acids. The germline V and J ends were trimmed by 7 bases and 6 bases, with 12 bases remaining between them.

Here the CDR3 reads CAISESITGGLAEAFF. Here the CDR3 DNA reads TGTGCCATCAGTGAGTCGATTACAGGGGGCCTCGCTGAAGCTTTCTTT. V gene TRBV10-3 combines with J gene TRBJ1-1; 9 nucleotides match TRBD1. Germline assignment: CDR1 ENHRY and CDR2 SYGVKD. This CDR3 has 16 residues. J was trimmed by 6 bases and V by 0 bases; bases with no gene match: 8.

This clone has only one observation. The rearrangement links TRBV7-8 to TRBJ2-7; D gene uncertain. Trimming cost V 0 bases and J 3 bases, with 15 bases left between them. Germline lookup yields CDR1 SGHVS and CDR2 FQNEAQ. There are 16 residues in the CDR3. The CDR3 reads CASSLAGTPGHYEQYF. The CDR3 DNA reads TGTGCCAGCAGCTTAGCTGGCACGCCCGGGCACTACGAGCAGTACTTC.

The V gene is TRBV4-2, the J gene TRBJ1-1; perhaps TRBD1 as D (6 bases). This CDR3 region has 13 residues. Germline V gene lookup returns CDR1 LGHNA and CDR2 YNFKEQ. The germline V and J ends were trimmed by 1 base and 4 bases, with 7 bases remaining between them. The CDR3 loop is CASSQVGGTEAFF. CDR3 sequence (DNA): TGTGCCAGCAGCCAAGTAGGGGGCACTGAAGCTTTCTTT.

The CDR3 spells CASSLAGRGRRQYF. The CDR3 nucleotides are TGTGCCAGCAGCTTAGCGGGGCGGGGACGGCGGCAGTACTTC. V is TRBV7-2 and J is TRBJ2-7, with a weak D call TRBD2 (6 bases). Trimming took 0 bases from V and 9 from J, leaving 15 bases between them. CDR1 is SGHTA and CDR2 is FQGNSA in the germline V gene. The CDR3 covers 14 residues.

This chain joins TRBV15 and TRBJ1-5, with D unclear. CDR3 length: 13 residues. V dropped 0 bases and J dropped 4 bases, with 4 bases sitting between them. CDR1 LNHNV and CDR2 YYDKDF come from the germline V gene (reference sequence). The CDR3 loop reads CATSRDRNQPQHF. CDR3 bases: TGTGCCACCAGCAGAGACAGGAATCAGCCCCAGCATTTT.

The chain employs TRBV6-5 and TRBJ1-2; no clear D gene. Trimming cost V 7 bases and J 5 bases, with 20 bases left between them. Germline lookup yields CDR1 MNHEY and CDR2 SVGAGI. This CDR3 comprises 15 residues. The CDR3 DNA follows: TGTGCCAGCAAACCCGAGCCCGGATCTCCTTATGGCTACACCTTC. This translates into CASKPEPGSPYGYTF.

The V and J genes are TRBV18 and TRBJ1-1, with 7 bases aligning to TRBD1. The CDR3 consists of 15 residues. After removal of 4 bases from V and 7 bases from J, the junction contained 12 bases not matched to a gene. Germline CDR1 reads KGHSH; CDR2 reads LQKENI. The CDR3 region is CASSQTDRAVREAFF. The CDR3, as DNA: TGTGCCAGCTCACAAACAGACAGGGCCGTACGTGAAGCTTTCTTT.

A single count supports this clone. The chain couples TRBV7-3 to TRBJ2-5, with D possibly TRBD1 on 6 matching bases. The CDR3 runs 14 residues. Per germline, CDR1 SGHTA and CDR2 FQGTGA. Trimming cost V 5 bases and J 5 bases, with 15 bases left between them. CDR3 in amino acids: CASSRTGLGETQYF. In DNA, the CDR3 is TGTGCCAGCAGCAGAACAGGGTTAGGGGAGACCCAGTACTTC.

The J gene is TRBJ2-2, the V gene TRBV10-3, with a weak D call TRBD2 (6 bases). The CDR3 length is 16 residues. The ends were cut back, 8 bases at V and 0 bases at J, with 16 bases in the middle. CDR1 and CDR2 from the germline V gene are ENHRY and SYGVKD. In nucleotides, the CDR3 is TGTGCCATCGGGGGTAGCACGGGGGCGAACACCGGGGAGCTGTTTTTT. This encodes CAIGGSTGANTGELFF.

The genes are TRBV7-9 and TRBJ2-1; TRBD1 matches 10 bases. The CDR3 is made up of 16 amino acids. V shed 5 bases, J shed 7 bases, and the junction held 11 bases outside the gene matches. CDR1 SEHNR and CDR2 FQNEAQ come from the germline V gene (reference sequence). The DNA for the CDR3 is TGTGCCAGCAGCCCACCTGGGACAGGGGCTGGGAATGAGCAGTTCTTC. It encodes CASSPPGTGAGNEQFF.

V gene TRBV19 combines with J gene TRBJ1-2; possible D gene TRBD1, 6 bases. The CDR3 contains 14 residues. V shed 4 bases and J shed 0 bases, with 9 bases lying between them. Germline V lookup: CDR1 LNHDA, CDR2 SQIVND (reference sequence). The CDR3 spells CASSRYRANYGYTF. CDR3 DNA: TGTGCCAGTAGTAGATACAGGGCTAACTATGGCTACACCTTC.

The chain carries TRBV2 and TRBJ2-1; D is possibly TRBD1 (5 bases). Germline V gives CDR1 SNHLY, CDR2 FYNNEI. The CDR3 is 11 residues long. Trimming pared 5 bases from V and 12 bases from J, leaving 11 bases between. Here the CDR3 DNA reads TGTGCCAGCAGTCCCATTCAGGGGCAGTTCTTC. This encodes CASSPIQGQFF.

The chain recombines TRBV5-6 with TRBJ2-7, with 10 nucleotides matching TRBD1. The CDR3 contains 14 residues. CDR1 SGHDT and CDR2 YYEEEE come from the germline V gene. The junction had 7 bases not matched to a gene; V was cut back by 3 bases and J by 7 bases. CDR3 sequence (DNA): TGTGCCAGCAGCTCCCGACAGGGGGCGAGGGAGCAGTACTTC. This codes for CASSSRQGAREQYF.

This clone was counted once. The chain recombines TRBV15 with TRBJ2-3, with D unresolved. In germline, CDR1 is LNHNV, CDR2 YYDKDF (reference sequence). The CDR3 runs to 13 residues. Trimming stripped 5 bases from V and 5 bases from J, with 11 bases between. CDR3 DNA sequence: TGTGCCACCAGCGACCGATCAGAAGATACGCAGTATTTT. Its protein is CATSDRSEDTQYF.

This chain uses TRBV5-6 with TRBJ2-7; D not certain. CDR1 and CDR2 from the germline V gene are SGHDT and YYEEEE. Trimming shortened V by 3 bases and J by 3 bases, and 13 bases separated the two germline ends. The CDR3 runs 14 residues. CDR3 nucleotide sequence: TGTGCCAGCAGCTCCAGTGGGCAGCTCTACGAGCAGTACTTC. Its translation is CASSSSGQLYEQYF.

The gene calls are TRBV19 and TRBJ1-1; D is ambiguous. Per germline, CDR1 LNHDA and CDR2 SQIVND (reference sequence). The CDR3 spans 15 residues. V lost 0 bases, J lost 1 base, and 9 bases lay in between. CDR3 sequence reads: CASSIDQVRNTEAFF. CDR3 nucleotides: TGTGCCAGTAGTATAGATCAGGTGAGGAACACTGAAGCTTTCTTT. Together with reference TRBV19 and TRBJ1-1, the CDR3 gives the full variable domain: DGGITQSPKYLFRKEGQNVTLSCEQNLNHDAMYWYRQDPGQGLRLIYYSQIVNDFQKGDIAEGYSVSREKKESFPLTVTSAQKNPTAFYLCASSIDQVRNTEAFFGQGTRLTVV.

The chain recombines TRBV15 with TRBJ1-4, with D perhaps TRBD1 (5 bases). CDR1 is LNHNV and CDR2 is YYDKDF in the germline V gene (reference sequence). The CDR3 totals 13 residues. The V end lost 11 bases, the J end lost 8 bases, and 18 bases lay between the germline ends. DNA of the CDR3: TGTGCCTCATCCCGGGACTTAGGAGAAAAACTGTTTTTT. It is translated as CASSRDLGEKLFF. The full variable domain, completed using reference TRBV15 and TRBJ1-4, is DAMVIQNPRYQVTQFGKPVTLSCSQTLNHNVMYWYQQKSSQAPKLLFHYYDKDFNNEADTPDNFQSRRPNTSFCFLDIRSPGLGDTAMYLCASSRDLGEKLFFGSGTQLSVL.

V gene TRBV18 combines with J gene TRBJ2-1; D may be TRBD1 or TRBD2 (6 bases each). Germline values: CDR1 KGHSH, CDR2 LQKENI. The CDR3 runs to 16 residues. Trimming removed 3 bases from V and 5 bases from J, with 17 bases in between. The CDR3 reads CASSPPGARAHNEQFF. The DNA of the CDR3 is TGTGCCAGCTCACCCCCGGGGGCCAGAGCCCACAATGAGCAGTTCTTC.

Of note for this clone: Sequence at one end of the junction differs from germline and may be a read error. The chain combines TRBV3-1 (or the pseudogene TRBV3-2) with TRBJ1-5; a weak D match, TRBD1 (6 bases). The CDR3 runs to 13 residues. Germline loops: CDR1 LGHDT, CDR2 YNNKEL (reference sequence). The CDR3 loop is CASSQALQGRQDF. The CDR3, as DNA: TGTGCCAGCAGCCAAGCCCTCCAGGGGCGACAGGATTTT.

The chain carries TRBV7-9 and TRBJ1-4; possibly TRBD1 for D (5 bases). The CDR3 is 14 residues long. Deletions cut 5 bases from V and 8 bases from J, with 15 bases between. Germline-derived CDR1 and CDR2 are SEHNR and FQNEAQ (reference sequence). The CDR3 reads CASSQAGGGEKLFF. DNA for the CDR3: TGTGCCAGCAGCCAGGCCGGGGGTGGGGAAAAACTGTTTTTT.

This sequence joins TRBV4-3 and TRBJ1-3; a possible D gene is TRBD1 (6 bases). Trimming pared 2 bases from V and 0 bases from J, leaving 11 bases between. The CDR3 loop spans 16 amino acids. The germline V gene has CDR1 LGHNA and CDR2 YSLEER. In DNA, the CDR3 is TGCGCCAGCAGCCAACAGGGGCTTTCCTCTGGAAACACCATATATTTT. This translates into CASSQQGLSSGNTIYF.

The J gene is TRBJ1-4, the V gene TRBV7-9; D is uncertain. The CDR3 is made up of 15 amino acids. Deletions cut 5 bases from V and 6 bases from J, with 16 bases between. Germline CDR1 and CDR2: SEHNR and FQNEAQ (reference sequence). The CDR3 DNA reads TGTGCCAGCAGCCCCCGCGTGAAGCGTGATGAAAAACTGTTTTTT. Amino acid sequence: CASSPRVKRDEKLFF.

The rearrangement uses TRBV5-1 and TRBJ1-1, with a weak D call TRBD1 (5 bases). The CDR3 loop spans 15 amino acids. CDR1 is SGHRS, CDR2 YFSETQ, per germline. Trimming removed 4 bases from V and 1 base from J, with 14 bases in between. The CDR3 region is CASSRSGNPNTEAFF. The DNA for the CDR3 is TGCGCCAGCAGCCGGTCAGGGAACCCGAACACTGAAGCTTTCTTT.

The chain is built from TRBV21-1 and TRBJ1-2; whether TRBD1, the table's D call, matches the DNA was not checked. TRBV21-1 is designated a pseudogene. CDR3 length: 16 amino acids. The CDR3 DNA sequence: TGTGCCAGCAGCAGTCAATCCAGGGGCACGGGCTATGGCTACACCTTC. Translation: CASSSQSRGTGYGYTF.

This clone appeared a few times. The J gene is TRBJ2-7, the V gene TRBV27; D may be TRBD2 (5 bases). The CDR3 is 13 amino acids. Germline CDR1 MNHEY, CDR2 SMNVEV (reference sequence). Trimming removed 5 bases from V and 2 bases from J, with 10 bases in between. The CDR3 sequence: CASSRSGTYEQYF. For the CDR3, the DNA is TGTGCCAGCAGTCGATCCGGGACCTACGAGCAGTACTTC.